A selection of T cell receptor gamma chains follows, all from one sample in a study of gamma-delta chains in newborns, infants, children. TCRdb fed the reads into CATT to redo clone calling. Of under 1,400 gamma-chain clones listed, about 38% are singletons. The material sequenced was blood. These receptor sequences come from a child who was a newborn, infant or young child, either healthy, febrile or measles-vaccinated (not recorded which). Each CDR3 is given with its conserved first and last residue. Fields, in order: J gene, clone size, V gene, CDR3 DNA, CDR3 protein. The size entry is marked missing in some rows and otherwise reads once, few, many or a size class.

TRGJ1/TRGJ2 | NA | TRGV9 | TGTGCCTTGTGGGAGGTGCAGGGGTATAAGAAACTCTTT | CALWEVQGYKKLF
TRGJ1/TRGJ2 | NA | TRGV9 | TGTGCCTTGTGGGAGGTGTCCAAGAAACTCTTT | CALWEVSKKLF
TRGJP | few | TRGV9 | TGTGCCTTGTGGGAGAAGGAGTTGGGCAAAAAAATCAAGGTATTT | CALWEKELGKKIKVF
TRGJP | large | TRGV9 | TGTGCCTTGTGGGAGGTGCAGTTGGGCAAAAAAATCAAGGTATTT | CALWEVQLGKKIKVF
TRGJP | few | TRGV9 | TGTGCCTTGTGGGAGGTTAGAATGGGCAAAAAAATCAAGGTATTT | CALWEVRMGKKIKVF
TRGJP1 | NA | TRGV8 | TGTGCCACCTGGGATCTCACTGGTTGGTTCAAGATATTT | CATWDLTGWFKIF
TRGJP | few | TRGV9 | TGTGCCTTGTGGTTCCAAGAGTTGGGCAAAAAAATCAAGGTATTT | CALWFQELGKKIKVF
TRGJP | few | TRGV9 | TGTGCCTTGTGGGAGGTGCAGGAAGAGTTGGGCAAAAAAATCAAGGTATTT | CALWEVQEELGKKIKVF
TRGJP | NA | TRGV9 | TGTGCCTTGTGGCACAAGCAAGAGTTGGGCAAAAAAATCAAGGTATTT | CALWHKQELGKKIKVF
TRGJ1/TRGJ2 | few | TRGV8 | TGTGCCACCTGGGATAAATTCAGGAAACTCTTT | CATWDKFRKLF
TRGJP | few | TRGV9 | TGTGCCTTGTGTTGGGTGCAAGAGTTTGGCAAAAAAATCAAGGTATTT | CALCWVQEFGKKIKVF
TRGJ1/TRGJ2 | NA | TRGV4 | TGTGCCACCTGGGATGGGCCCAATTATTATAAGAAACTCTTT | CATWDGPNYYKKLF
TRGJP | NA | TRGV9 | TGTGCCTTGTGGGAGGTCCATGGGGGCAAAAAAATCAAGGTATTT | CALWEVHGGKKIKVF
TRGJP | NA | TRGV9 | TGTGCCTTGTGGGAGGAAGGAGTAAAGTTGGGCAAAAAAATCAAGGTATTT | CALWEEGVKLGKKIKVF
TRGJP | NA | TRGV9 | TGTGCCTTGTGGGAATTGAGAGAGTTGGGCAAAAAAATCAAGGTATTT | CALWELRELGKKIKVF
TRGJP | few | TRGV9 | TGTGCCTTGTGTGAGGTGCCTTCAGAGTTGGGCAAAAAAATCAAGGTATTT | CALCEVPSELGKKIKVF
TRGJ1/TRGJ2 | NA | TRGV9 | TGTGCCTTGTGGGAGGCGTATTATAAGAAACTCTTT | CALWEAYYKKLF
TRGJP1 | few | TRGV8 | TGTGCCACCTGGGATATTTGGTTCAAGATATTT | CATWDIWFKIF
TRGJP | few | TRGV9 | TGTGCCTTGTGTGAGAAACGAGAGCAAGAGTTGGGCAAAAAAATCAAGGTATTT | CALCEKREQELGKKIKVF
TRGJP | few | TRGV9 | TGCGCCTTGTGGGAGGTGTTGTCAGAGTTGGGCAAAAAAATCAAGGTATTT | CALWEVLSELGKKIKVF
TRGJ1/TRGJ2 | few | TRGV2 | TGTGCCACCTGGGACGGGCCGAGGAAGAAACTCTTT | CATWDGPRKKLF
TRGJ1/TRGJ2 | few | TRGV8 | TGTGCCACCTGGGATCCGAATTATTATAAGAAACTCTTT | CATWDPNYYKKLF
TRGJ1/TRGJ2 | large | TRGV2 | TGTGCCACCTGGGACGCGTATAAGAAACTCTTT | CATWDAYKKLF
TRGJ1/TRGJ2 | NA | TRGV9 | TGTGCCTTGTGGGAGGTGCAGTATAAGAAACTCTTT | CALWEVQYKKLF
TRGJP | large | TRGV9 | TGTGCCTTGTGGAACCAAGAGTTGGGCAAAAAAATCAAGGTATTT | CALWNQELGKKIKVF
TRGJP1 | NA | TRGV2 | TGTGCCACCTGGGACGAAAAGATGTACACTGGTTGGTTCAAGATATTT | CATWDEKMYTGWFKIF
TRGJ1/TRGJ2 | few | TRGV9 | TGTGCCTTGTGGGTAAATTATTATAAGAAACTCTTT | CALWVNYYKKLF
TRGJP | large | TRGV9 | TGTGCCTTGTGGGAGGTGGAGTTGGGCAAAAAAATCAAGGTATTT | CALWEVELGKKIKVF
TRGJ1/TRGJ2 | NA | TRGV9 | TGTGCCTTGTGGGAGGCGACGAATTATTATAAGAAACTCTTT | CALWEATNYYKKLF
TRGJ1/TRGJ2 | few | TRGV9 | TGTGCCTTGTGGGAGGTTAGTTGTGCATTGAATTATAAGAAACTCTTT | CALWEVSCALNYKKLF
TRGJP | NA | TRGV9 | TGTGCCTTGTGGGAGGTCCTCTTGGGCAAAAAAATCAAGGTATTT | CALWEVLLGKKIKVF
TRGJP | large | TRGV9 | TGTGCCTTGTGGGAGGTGTTGGAGTTGGGCAAAAAAATCAAGGTATTT | CALWEVLELGKKIKVF
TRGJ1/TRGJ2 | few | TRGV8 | TGTGCCACCTGGGATAAGGATTATTATAAGAAACTCTTT | CATWDKDYYKKLF
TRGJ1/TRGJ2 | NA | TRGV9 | TGTGCCTTGTGGGAGGCCCATGGGAAACTCTTT | CALWEAHGKLF
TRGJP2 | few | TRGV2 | TGTGCCACCTGTGCCCTGAGTAGTGATTGGATCAAGACGTTT | CATCALSSDWIKTF
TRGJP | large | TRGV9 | TGTGCCTTGTGGGAGTTGGGCAAAAAAATCAAGGTATTT | CALWELGKKIKVF
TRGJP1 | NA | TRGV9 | TGTGCCTTGTGGGATACCACTGGTTGGTTCAAGATATTT | CALWDTTGWFKIF
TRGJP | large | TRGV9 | TGTGCCTTGTGGTACCCCGAGTTGGGCAAAAAAATCAAGGTATTT | CALWYPELGKKIKVF
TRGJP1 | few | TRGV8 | TGTGCCACCTGGGTCGGTTGGTTCAAGATATTT | CATWVGWFKIF
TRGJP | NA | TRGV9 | TGTGCCTTGTGGGAGGTGCAGGAGTTGGGCAAACACATCAAGGTATTT | CALWEVQELGKHIKVF
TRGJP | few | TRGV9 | TGTGCCTTGTGGGCGCAGTTGGGCAAAAAAATCAAGGTATTT | CALWAQLGKKIKVF
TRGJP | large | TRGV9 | TGTGCCTTGTGGGAGGTAGGCGAGTTGGGCAAAAAAATCAAGGTATTT | CALWEVGELGKKIKVF